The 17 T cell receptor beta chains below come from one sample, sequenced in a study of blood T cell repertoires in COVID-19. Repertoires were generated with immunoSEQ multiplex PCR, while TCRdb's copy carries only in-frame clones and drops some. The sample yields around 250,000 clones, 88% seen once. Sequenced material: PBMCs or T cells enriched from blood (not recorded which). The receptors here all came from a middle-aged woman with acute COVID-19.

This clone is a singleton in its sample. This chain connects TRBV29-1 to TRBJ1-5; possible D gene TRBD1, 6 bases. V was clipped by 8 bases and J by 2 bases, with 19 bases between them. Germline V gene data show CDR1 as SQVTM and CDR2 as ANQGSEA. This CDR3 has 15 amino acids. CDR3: CSFSDSGLGNQPQHF. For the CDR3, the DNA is TGCAGCTTCTCGGACAGCGGCTTGGGCAATCAGCCCCAGCATTTT.

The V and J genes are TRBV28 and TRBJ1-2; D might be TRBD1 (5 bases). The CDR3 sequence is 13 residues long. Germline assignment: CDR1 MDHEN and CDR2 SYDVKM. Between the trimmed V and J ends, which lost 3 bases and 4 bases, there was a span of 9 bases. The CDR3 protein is CASSFGGRYGYTF. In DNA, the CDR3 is TGTGCCAGCAGTTTCGGGGGTCGCTATGGCTACACCTTC.

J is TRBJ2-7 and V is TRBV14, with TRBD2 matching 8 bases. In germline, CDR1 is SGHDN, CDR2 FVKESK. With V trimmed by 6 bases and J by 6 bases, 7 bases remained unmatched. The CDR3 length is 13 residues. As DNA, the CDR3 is TGTGCCAGCAGGTTAGCGGGGCCAAGCGAGCAGTACTTC. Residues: CASRLAGPSEQYF.

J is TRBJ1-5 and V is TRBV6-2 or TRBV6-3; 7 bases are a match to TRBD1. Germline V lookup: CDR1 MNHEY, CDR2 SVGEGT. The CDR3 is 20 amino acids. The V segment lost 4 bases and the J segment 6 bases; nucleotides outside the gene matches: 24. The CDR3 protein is CASSSEKKRAQTGSSQPQHF. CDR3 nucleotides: TGTGCCAGCAGTTCCGAAAAAAAACGCGCCCAGACAGGGTCCAGTCAGCCCCAGCATTTT.

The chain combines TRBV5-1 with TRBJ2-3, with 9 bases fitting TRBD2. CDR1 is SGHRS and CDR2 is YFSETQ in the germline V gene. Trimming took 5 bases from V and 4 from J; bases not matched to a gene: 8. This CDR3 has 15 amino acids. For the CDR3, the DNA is TGCGCCAGCAGACCGTTAGCGGGAGCAGCAGATACGCAGTATTTT. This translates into CASRPLAGAADTQYF.

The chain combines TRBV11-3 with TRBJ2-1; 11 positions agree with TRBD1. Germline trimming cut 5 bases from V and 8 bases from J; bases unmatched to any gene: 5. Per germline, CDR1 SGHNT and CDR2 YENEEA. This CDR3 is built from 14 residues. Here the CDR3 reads CASSTGQGVDEQFF. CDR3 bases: TGTGCCAGCAGCACGGGACAGGGGGTGGATGAGCAGTTCTTC.

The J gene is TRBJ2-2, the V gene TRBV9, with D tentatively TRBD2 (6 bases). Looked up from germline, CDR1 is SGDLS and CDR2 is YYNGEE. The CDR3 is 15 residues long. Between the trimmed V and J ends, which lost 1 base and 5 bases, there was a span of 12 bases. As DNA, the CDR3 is TGTGCCAGCAGCGTAACTGCGGGAAATACCGGGGAGCTGTTTTTT. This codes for CASSVTAGNTGELFF.

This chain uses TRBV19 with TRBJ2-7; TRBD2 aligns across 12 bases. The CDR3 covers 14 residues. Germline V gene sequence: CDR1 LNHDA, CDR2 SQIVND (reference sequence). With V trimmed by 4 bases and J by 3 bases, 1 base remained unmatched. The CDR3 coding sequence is TGTGCCAGTAGTACGACTAGCGGGAGCTACGAGCAGTACTTC. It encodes CASSTTSGSYEQYF.

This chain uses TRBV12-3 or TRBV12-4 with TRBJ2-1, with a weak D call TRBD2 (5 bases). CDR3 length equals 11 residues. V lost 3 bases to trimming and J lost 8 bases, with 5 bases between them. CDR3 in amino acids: CASSFGDEQFF. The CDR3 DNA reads TGTGCCAGCAGTTTCGGGGATGAGCAGTTCTTC.

CDR3 sequence (DNA): TGTGCCAGCAGCTTAGTACGGGGGGAGACCCAGTACTTC. Translation: CASSLVRGETQYF. The chain couples TRBV7-2 to TRBJ2-5; tentatively, D is TRBD2 (6 bases). The V gene's germline CDR1 is SGHTA and CDR2 FQGNSA. V shed 1 base and J shed 5 bases, with 8 bases lying between them. The CDR3 consists of 13 residues.

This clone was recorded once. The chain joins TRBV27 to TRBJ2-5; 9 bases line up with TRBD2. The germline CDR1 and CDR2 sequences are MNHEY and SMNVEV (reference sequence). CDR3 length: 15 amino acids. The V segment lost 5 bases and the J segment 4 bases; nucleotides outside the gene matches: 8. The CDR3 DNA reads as TGTGCCAGCAGTCCCTATAGCGGGAGCGGAGAGACCCAGTACTTC. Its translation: CASSPYSGSGETQYF.

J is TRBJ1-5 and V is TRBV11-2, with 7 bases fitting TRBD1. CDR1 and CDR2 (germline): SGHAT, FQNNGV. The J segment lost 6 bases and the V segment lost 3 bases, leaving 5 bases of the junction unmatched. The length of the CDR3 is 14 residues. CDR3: CASSLGRTGQPQHF. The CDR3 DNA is TGTGCCAGCAGCTTGGGTCGGACAGGTCAGCCCCAGCATTTT.

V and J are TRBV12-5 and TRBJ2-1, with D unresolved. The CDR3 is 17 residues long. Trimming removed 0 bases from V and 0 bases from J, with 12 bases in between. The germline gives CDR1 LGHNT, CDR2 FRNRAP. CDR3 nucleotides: TGTGCTAGTGGTTTGGTACGACTCCGTCCCTCCTACAATGAGCAGTTCTTC. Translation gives CASGLVRLRPSYNEQFF.

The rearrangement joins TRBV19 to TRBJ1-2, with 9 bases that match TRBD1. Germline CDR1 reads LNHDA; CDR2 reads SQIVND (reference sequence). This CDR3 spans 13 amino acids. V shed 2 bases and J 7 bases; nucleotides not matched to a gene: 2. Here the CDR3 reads CASSISTGGGYTF. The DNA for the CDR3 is TGTGCCAGTAGTATATCGACAGGGGGTGGCTACACCTTC.

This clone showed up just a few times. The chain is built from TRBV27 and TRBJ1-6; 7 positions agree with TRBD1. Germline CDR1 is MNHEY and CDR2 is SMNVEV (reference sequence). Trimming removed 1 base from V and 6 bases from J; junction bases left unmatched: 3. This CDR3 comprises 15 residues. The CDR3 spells CASSLLSGGNSPLHF. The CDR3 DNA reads TGTGCCAGCAGTTTATTGTCAGGGGGTAATTCACCCCTCCACTTT.

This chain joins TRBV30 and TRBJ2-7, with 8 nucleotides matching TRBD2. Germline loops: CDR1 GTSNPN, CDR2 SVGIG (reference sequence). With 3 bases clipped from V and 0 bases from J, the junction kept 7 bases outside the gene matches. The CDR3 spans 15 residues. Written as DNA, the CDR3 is TGTGCCTGGAGCCACCTCAGCGGGGGCTCCTACGAGCAGTACTTC. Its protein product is CAWSHLSGGSYEQYF.

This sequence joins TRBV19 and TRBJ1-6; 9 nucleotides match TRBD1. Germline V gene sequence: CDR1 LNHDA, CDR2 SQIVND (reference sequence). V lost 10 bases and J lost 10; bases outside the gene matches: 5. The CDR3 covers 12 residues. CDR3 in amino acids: CAIGTGISPLHF. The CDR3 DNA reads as TGTGCCATCGGGACAGGGATCTCACCCCTCCACTTT.